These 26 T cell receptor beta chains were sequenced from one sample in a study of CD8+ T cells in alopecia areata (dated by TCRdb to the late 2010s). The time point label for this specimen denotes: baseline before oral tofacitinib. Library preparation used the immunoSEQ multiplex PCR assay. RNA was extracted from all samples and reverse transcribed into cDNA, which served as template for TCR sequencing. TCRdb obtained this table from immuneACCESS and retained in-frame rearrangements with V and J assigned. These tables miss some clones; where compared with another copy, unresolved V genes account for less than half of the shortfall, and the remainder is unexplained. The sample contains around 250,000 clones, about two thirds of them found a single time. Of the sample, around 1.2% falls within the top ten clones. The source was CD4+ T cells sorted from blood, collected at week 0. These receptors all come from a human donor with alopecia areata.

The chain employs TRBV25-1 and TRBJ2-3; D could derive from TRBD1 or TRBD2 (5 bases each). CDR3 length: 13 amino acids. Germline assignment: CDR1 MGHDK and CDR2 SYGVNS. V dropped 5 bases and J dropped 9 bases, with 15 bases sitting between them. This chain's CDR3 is CASSTTGKGTQYF. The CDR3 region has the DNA TGTGCCAGCAGTACTACGGGGAAGGGGACGCAGTATTTT.

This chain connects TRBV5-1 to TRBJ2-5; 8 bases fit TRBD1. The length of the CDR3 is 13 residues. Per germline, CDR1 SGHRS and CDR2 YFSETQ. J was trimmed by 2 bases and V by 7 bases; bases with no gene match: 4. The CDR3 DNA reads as TGCGCCAGCGCGTGGACAGGGCAAGAGACCCAGTACTTC. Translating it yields CASAWTGQETQYF.

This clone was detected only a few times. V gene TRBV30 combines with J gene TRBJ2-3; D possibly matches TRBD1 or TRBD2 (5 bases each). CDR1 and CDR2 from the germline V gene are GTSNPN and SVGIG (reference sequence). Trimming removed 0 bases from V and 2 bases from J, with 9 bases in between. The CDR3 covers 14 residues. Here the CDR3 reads CAWSVGGDTDTQYF. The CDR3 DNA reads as TGTGCCTGGAGTGTTGGGGGTGACACAGATACGCAGTATTTT.

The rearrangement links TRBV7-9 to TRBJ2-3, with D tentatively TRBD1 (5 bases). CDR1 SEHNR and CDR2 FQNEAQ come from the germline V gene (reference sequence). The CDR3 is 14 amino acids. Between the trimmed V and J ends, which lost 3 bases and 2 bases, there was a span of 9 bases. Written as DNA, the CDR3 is TGTGCCAGCAGCTTCTCAGGGATCACAGATACGCAGTATTTT. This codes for CASSFSGITDTQYF.

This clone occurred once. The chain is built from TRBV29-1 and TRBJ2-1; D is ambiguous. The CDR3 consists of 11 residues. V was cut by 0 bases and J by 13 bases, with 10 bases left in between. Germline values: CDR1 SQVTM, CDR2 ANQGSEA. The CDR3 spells CSVEDRTIQFF. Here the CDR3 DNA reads TGCAGCGTTGAAGATAGGACGATTCAGTTCTTC.

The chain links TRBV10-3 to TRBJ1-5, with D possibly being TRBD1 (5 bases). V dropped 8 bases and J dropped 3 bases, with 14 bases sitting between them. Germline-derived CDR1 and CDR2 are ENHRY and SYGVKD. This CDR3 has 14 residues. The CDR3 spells CAILREGDNQPQHF. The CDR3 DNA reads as TGTGCCATCCTCCGTGAAGGGGACAATCAGCCCCAGCATTTT.

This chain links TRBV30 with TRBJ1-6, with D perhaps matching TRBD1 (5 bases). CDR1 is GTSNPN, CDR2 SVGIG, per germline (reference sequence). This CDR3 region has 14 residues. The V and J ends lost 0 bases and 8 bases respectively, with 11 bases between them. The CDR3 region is CAWSVRGLHSPLHF. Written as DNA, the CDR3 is TGTGCCTGGAGTGTACGGGGACTGCATTCACCCCTCCACTTT.

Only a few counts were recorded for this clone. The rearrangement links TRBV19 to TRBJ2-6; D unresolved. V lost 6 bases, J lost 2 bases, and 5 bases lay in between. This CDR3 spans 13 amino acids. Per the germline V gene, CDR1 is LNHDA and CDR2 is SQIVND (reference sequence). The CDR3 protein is CASRRTGANVLTF. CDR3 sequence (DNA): TGTGCCAGTAGGAGGACTGGGGCCAACGTCCTGACTTTC. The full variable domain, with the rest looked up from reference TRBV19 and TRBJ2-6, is DGGITQSPKYLFRKEGQNVTLSCEQNLNHDAMYWYRQDPGQGLRLIYYSQIVNDFQKGDIAEGYSVSREKKESFPLTVTSAQKNPTAFYLCASRRTGANVLTFGAGSRLTVL.

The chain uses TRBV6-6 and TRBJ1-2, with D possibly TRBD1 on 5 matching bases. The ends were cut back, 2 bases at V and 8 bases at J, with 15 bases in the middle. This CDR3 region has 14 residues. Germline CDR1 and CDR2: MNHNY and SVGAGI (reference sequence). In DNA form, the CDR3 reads TGTGCCAGCAGTTACCTTAACCAGGGAGAGGGCTACACCTTC. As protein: CASSYLNQGEGYTF.

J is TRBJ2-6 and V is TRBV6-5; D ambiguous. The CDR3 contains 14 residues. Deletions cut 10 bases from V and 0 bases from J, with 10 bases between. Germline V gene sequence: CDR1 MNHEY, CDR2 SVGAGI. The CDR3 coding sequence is TGTGCCACTAGTTGGATCTCTGGGGCCAACGTCCTGACTTTC. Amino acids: CATSWISGANVLTF.

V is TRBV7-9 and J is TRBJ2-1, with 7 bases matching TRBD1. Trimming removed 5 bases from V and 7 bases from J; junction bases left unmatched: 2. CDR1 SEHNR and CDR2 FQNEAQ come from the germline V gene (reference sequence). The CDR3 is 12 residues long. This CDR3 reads CASSRQGNEQFF. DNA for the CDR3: TGTGCCAGCAGCAGACAGGGTAATGAGCAGTTCTTC.

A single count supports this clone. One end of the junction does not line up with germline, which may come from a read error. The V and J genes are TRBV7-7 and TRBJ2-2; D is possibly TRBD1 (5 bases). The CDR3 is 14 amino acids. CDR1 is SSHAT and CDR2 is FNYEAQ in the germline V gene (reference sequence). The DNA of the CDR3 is TGTGCTAGCAGCGAGACGACAGTGACCGGGGAGCTGTTTTTT. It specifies CASSETTVTGELFF.

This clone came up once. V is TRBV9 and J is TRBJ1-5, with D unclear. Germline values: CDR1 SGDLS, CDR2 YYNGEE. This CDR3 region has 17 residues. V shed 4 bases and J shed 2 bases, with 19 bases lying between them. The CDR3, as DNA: TGTGCCAGCAGCTCCGGGCCAAGGACGGCGGGCAATCAGCCCCAGCATTTT. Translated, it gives CASSSGPRTAGNQPQHF.

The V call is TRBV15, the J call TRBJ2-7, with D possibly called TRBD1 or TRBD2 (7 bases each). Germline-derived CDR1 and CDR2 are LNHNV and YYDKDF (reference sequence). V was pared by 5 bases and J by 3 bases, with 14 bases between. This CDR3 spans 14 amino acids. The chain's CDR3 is CATSGEGAIYEQYF. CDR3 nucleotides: TGTGCCACCAGCGGGGAGGGGGCAATCTACGAGCAGTACTTC.

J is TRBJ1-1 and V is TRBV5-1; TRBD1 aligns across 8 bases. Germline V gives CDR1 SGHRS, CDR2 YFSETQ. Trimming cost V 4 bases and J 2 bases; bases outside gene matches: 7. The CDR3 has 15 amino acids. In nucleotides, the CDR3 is TGCGCCAGCAGCCCGGGGACAGGAAGAAACACTGAAGCTTTCTTT. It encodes CASSPGTGRNTEAFF.

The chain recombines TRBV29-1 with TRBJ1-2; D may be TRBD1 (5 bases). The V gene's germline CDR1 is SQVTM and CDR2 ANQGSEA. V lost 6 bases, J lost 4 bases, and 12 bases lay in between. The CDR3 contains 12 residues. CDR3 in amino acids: CSVGSGPYGYTF. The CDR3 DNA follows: TGCAGCGTGGGTTCGGGACCCTATGGCTACACCTTC.

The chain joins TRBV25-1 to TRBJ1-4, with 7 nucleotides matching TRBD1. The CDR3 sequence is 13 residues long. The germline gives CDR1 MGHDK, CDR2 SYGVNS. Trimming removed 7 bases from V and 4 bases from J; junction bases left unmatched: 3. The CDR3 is CASTGTVNEKLFF. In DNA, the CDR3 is TGTGCCAGCACCGGGACAGTTAATGAAAAACTGTTTTTT.

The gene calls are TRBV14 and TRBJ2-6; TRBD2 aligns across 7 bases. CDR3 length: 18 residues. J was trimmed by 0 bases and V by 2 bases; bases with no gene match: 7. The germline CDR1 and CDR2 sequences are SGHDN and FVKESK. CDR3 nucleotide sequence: TGTGCCAGCAGCCAACGGACGGGGGGAAGCTCTGGGGCCAACGTCCTGACTTTC. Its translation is CASSQRTGGSSGANVLTF.

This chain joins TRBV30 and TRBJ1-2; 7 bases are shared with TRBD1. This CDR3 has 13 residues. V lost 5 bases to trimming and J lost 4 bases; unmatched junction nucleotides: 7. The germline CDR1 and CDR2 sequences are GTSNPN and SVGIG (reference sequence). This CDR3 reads CAWGTVHGYGYTF. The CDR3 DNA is TGTGCCTGGGGGACAGTGCACGGCTATGGCTACACCTTC. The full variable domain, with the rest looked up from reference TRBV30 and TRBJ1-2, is SQTIHQWPATLVQPVGSPLSLECTVEGTSNPNLYWYRQAAGRGLQLLFYSVGIGQISSEVPQNLSASRPQDRQFILSSKKLLLSDSGFYLCAWGTVHGYGYTFGSGTRLTVV.

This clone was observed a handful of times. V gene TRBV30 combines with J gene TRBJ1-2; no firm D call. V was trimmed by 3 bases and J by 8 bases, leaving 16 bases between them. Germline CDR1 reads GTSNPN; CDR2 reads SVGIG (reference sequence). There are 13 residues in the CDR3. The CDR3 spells CAWSPSSGRGYTF. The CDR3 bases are TGTGCCTGGAGCCCCAGTTCGGGAAGGGGCTACACCTTC.

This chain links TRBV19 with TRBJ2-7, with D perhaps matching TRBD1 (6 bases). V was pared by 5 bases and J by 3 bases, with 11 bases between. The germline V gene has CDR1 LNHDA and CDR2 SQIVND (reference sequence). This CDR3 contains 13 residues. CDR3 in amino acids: CASSSDRGYEQYF. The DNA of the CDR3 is TGTGCCAGTAGTTCGGACAGAGGCTACGAGCAGTACTTC.

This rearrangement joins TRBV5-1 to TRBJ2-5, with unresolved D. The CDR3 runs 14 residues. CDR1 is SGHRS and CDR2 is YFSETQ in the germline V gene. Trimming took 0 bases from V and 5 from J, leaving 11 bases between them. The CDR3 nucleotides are TGCGCCAGCAGCTTGGGACCGACGGGCGAGACCCAGTACTTC. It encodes CASSLGPTGETQYF.

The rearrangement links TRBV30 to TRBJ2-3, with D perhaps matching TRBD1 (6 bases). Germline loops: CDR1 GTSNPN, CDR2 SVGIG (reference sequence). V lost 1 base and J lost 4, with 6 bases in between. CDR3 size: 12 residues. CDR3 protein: CAWSGGPDTQYF. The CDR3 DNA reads TGTGCCTGGAGTGGGGGGCCAGATACGCAGTATTTT.

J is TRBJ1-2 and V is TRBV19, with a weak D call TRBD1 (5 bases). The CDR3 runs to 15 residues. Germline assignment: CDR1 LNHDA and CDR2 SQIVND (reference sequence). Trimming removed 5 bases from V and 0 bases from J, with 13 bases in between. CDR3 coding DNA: TGTGCCAGTAGTCCACTTGGGGGGGCTAACTATGGCTACACCTTC. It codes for CASSPLGGANYGYTF.

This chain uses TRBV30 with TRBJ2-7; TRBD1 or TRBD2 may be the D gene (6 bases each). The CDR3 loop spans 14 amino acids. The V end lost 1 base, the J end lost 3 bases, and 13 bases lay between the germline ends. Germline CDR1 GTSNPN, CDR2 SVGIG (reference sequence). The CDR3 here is CAWSEGGTIYEQYF. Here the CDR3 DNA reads TGTGCCTGGAGTGAGGGGGGCACCATCTACGAGCAGTACTTC.

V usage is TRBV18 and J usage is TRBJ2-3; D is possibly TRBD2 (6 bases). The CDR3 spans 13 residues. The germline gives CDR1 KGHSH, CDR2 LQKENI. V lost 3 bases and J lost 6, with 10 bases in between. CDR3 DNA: TGTGCCAGCTCACCCACGGGGGTGGATACGCAGTATTTT. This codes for CASSPTGVDTQYF.